The clone carrying this T cell receptor beta chain was counted at least ten times. Antigen: not known. With 5 bases removed from V and 0 bases from J, the gap between germline ends came to 14 bases. Germline V CDR1 and CDR2: MNHEY, SVGEGT. This CDR3 is 16 amino acids long. This entry belongs to a study of T-cell memory formation after mild COVID-19. Regarding the study as a whole: Researchers found some responding clones in pre-infection memory, a sign that cross-reactive memory joined. Clones from the second wave (peaking day 37) had unconfirmed SARS-CoV-2 specificity.

TCRdb passed the 5' RACE reads through MiXCR, listing each CDR3 protein once. The table has under 350,000 distinct CDR3 sequences, 16% seen once. V and J are TRBV6-2 or TRBV6-3 and TRBJ1-3; TRBD1 might be the D (6 bases). The sequence derives from a man between 18 and 29 years old who had mild COVID-19 (a few samples of this study predate the infection). Cell type and time point are not known. Material for sequencing was PBMCs or a T cell subset sorted from them (not recorded which). CDR3 DNA: TGTGCCAGCAGTAACCGACAGGACGTCTCTGGAAACACCATATATTTT. This gives the protein CASSNRQDVSGNTIYF.